The clone carrying this T cell receptor beta chain was detected once. The data are from a study of radiotherapy plus CTLA-4 blockade in lung cancer. Trimming took 0 bases from V and 1 from J, leaving 9 bases between them. This CDR3 comprises 16 residues. Germline V lookup: CDR1 MGHRA, CDR2 YSYEKL. Sequencing used immunoSEQ multiplex PCR; TCRdb keeps in-frame clones, though not all of them. The repertoire includes about 88,000 clones, 60% to 80% of them detected once, and 11% to 15% sits in the top ten. The gene calls are TRBV4-1 and TRBJ2-2; D may be TRBD1 or TRBD2 (5 bases each). The clonotype was recovered from a human donor with non-small cell lung cancer that progressed on radiotherapy plus ipilimumab. Here the sequenced sample was peripheral blood, taken from a patient treated with radiotherapy plus ipilimumab. CDR3 residues: CASSQEGVRNTGELFF. Written as DNA, the CDR3 is TGCGCCAGCAGCCAAGAGGGGGTGAGGAACACCGGGGAGCTGTTTTTT.